The rows below give T cell receptor beta chains drawn from one sample of a study of identifying expanded T cells in peripheral blood. Profiled with immunoSEQ multiplex PCR; TCRdb holds only in-frame clones, not every one. The data contain approximately 90,000 clones, 70% to 90% of them seen just once; the ten biggest clones take up 3.5% to 5.5%. Sequencing input: blood. These receptor sequences come from a person aged 18-70 years in good health. Each CDR3 is given with its conserved first and last residue.

CDR3 protein	V gene	J gene	CDR3 length
CASSYIGEEKLFF	TRBV6-6	TRBJ1-4	13
CASSEGGFAEAFF	TRBV2	TRBJ1-1	13
CASSLLKVASSGNTIYF	TRBV18	TRBJ1-3	17
CASSDTENQPQHF	TRBV2	TRBJ1-5	13
CASESRQDLNTEAFF	TRBV21-1	TRBJ1-1	15
CASSLEQGAFILGTAFF	TRBV5-8	TRBJ1-1	17
CSARSRGEQFF	TRBV20-1	TRBJ2-1	11
CASSYGRQGTGELFF	TRBV6-6	TRBJ2-2	15
CASSLVAVSGELFF	TRBV27	TRBJ2-2	14
CAWSVGGQQFF	TRBV30	TRBJ2-1	11
CASSRTDNSPLHF	TRBV9	TRBJ1-6	13
CASSYSSTGTHEQYF	TRBV6-5	TRBJ2-7	15
CASSLTGAGNTIYF	TRBV7-2	TRBJ1-3	14
CASSFDSSSEQYF	TRBV7-2	TRBJ2-7	13
CASSPRGSQETQYF	TRBV18	TRBJ2-5	14
CASIPTSGGFYNEQFF	TRBV2	TRBJ2-1	16
CASSDGTDRTDTQYF	TRBV5-4	TRBJ2-3	15
CASSLGQDPWNEQFF	TRBV7-2	TRBJ2-1	15
CASSPIGPRQEHPYGYTF	TRBV5-6	TRBJ1-2	18
CASSDFIGGYTF	TRBV25-1	TRBJ1-2	12
CASSLSGGYEQYF	TRBV14	TRBJ2-7	13
CASSLGAGTGRGRLYGYTF	TRBV7-6	TRBJ1-2	19
CASSQEAHGGMDRGYTF	TRBV4-3	TRBJ1-2	17
CASSLRLAEKPGNTQYF	TRBV11-2	TRBJ2-3	17
CASSSRDSPLHF	TRBV19	TRBJ1-6	12
CASSQVELSGGWDTQYF	TRBV4-1	TRBJ2-3	17
CASSFDSRNTIYF	TRBV5-4	TRBJ1-3	13
CASSEGELQPQHF	TRBV10-2	TRBJ1-5	13
CASRQGGSYNEQFF	TRBV11-3	TRBJ2-1	14
CASRDSSNQPQHF	TRBV6-1	TRBJ1-5	13
CASSSAIVISTDTQYF	TRBV5-4	TRBJ2-3	16
CAISSGVFYGYTF	TRBV10-3	TRBJ1-2	13
CASSQDGGEYQPQHF	TRBV4-3	TRBJ1-5	15
CASSFGGGYTF	TRBV7-2	TRBJ1-2	11
CASSSNLAGGTDTQYF	TRBV5-1	TRBJ2-3	16
CASSFSRSQNGAFF	TRBV7-2	TRBJ1-1	14
CASSLELRSEQYF	TRBV5-1	TRBJ2-7	13
CAWSVRDGHRIIGDTQYF	TRBV30	TRBJ2-3	18
CASSRGQNTEAFF	TRBV4-2	TRBJ1-1	13
CASTDKPPVYRGPGNTIYF	TRBV2	TRBJ1-3	19
CASSSGDSYVRYTF	TRBV19	TRBJ1-2	14
CASSYTRAGNSPLHF	TRBV6-5	TRBJ1-6	15
CASSYSGAVDTQYF	TRBV6-5	TRBJ2-3	14
CASSMNRVNEQFF	TRBV27	TRBJ2-1	13
CASSSRDRGWTEAFF	TRBV7-2	TRBJ1-1	15
CASSYLAGGSDTQYF	TRBV6-5	TRBJ2-3	15